This TCR beta chain emerged from a study of cytomegalovirus exposure and HLA in healthy donors. This clone was recorded a few times. This PCR relied on a set of 60 Vbeta primers and 13 Jbeta primers. Only in-frame clones appear in the TCRdb table, and some are missing; sequencing was by immunoSEQ multiplex PCR. Counted here are about 130,000 clones, 60% to 80% occurring once; the ten biggest clones make up approximately 2%. The V gene's germline CDR1 is SGHNT and CDR2 YYREEE (reference sequence). The J segment lost 0 bases and the V segment lost 4 bases, leaving 3 bases of the junction unmatched. The CDR3 consists of 14 residues.

The chain uses TRBV5-4 and TRBJ1-1; 7 nucleotides match TRBD1. The receptor was derived from a man aged 25 to 45 in good health and CMV-seronegative. The sequenced sample consisted of PBMCs. This chain's CDR3 is CASSRDRLNTEAFF. The CDR3 DNA follows: TGTGCCAGCAGCCGGGACAGATTGAACACTGAAGCTTTCTTT. Together with reference TRBV5-4 and TRBJ1-1, the CDR3 gives the full variable domain: ETGVTQSPTHLIKTRGQQVTLRCSSQSGHNTVSWYQQALGQGPQFIFQYYREEENGRGNFPPRFSGLQFPNYSSELNVNALELDDSALYLCASSRDRLNTEAFFGQGTRLTVV.